The 20 T cell receptor beta chains in this list originate from one sample, sequenced in a study of T cell clonality in common variable immunodeficiency. Assay: immunoSEQ multiplex PCR; the TCRdb copy retains only in-frame clones and omits some. Altogether fewer than 55,000 clones were found in the sample, and no singletons occur. Sequences were obtained from peripheral blood mononuclear cells. All receptors come from a person aged 18 to 70 in good health.

This clone showed up many times. The missing CDR3 end, 3 residues past where the read stops, is filled in from the germline J gene. The chain has TRBV12-3 or TRBV12-4 and TRBJ2-2; 9 nucleotides agree with TRBD1. The CDR3 spans 15 residues. V gave up 3 bases and J gave up 2 bases; unmatched junction bases: 1. The CDR3 sequence: CASSLGQGNTGELFF. The part of the CDR3 DNA that was read is TGTGCCAGCAGTTTGGGACAGGGCAACACCGGGGAG.

This clone was found many times. The CDR3: CSAAGGTVYEKLFF. Incomplete CDR3 DNA: TGCAGTGCGGCAGGGGGGACGGTTTACGAAAAA. This chain uses TRBV20-1 with TRBJ1-4; 7 bases are shared with TRBD1. The CDR3 goes on 3 residues after the read ends, and that part is filled in from the germline J gene. The germline V gene encodes CDR1 DFQATT and CDR2 SNEGSKA (reference sequence). The CDR3 has 14 residues. Trimming took 6 bases from V and 8 from J; bases not matched to a gene: 12.

This clone was seen many times. The CDR3 end falls 3 residues outside the read, so it is completed with the germline J gene. The rearrangement uses TRBV2 and TRBJ2-3; 8 nucleotides match TRBD2. The junction had 10 bases not matched to a gene; V was cut back by 10 bases and J by 1 base. This CDR3 region has 15 residues. In germline, CDR1 is SNHLY, CDR2 FYNNEI. Incomplete CDR3 DNA: TGTGCCACTTCTCCGGGACTAGGGCGCACAGATACG. Amino acids: CATSPGLGRTDT. The CDR3 reads in full as CATSPGLGRTDTQYF.

This clone was counted many times. The read terminates 3 residues ahead of where the CDR3 ends, so the germline J gene completes it. This rearrangement joins TRBV5-1 to TRBJ2-3; 8 bases fit TRBD2. The junction had 10 bases not matched to a gene; V was cut back by 4 bases and J by 6 bases. The CDR3 is 15 residues long. Germline values: CDR1 SGHRS, CDR2 YFSETQ. The CDR3 spells CASSLGLADGDTQYF. The covered CDR3 bases are TGCGCCAGCAGCCTCGGACTAGCCGATGGGGATACG.

This clone was observed many times. The CDR3 end lies 3 residues beyond the end of the read and is filled in from the germline J gene. The chain combines TRBV18 with TRBJ2-7; tentative D call: TRBD1 (6 bases). Germline assignment: CDR1 KGHSH and CDR2 LQKENI. Trimming took off 0 bases at V and 2 bases at J, with 8 bases between the two ends. The CDR3 runs to 14 residues. The CDR3 region is CASSPPPGAYEQYF. The sequenced part of the CDR3 DNA is TGTGCCAGCTCACCACCCCCAGGGGCCTACGAG.

This clone was counted at least ten times. The read ends 3 residues early relative to the CDR3; the germline J gene fills the gap. This chain uses TRBV5-1 with TRBJ1-1; tentatively, D is TRBD1 (5 bases). This CDR3 is built from 15 residues. Germline V CDR1 and CDR2: SGHRS, YFSETQ. Trimming pared 1 base from V and 1 base from J, leaving 11 bases between. Incomplete CDR3 DNA: TGCGCCAGCAGCTTGCAGGTGGGGGGGAACACTGAA. This sequence encodes CASSLQVGGNTE. The entire CDR3 protein is CASSLQVGGNTEAFF.

The table lists this clone with many counts. Coverage ceases 3 residues before the CDR3 finishes, and the germline J gene fills in the end. The chain is built from TRBV6-2 or TRBV6-3 and TRBJ1-5, with D uncertain. The CDR3 sequence is 14 residues long. Germline CDR1 reads MNHEY; CDR2 reads SVGEGT. V was pared by 2 bases and J by 1 base, with 6 bases between. CDR3 DNA, as far as it was read: TGTGCCAGCAGTTACCCCGTAAGCAATCAGCCC. It translates to CASSYPVSNQP. In full, the CDR3 is CASSYPVSNQPQHF.

Notes on this clone: Read coverage stops 3 residues before the CDR3 terminus; the germline J gene supplies the remainder. The V gene is TRBV19, the J gene TRBJ2-2; D gene unclear. V was cut by 3 bases and J by 8 bases, with 13 bases left in between. Germline V gives CDR1 LNHDA, CDR2 SQIVND (reference sequence). This CDR3 spans 14 amino acids. CDR3 DNA, as far as it was read: TGTGCCAGTAGTATGATCGTGGCCACGGGGGAG. Translating it yields CASSMIVATGE. The complete CDR3 protein is CASSMIVATGELFF.

This clone was detected many times. Read sequence stops 3 residues before the CDR3 end, and the germline J gene provides the missing end. V and J are TRBV20-1 and TRBJ1-1; D might be TRBD1 (5 bases). Germline CDR1 reads DFQATT; CDR2 reads SNEGSKA (reference sequence). The CDR3 has 11 residues. V dropped 3 bases and J dropped 7 bases, with 9 bases sitting between them. Partial CDR3 DNA: TGCAGTGCTAGCAGGGTTCTTGAA. Its translation is CSASRVLE. Given in full, the CDR3 is CSASRVLEAFF.

This clone was seen ten or more times. The CDR3 extends 3 residues past the end of the read, so its final part is completed from the germline J gene. The V call is TRBV5-1, the J call TRBJ2-4; 7 bases are a match to TRBD1. Looked up from germline, CDR1 is SGHRS and CDR2 is YFSETQ. The junction had 5 bases not matched to a gene; V was cut back by 2 bases and J by 3 bases. The CDR3 is 15 amino acids. The sequenced part of the CDR3 DNA is TGCGCCAGCAGCTTACAGGGGCAGGTCAAAAACATT. It yields the protein CASSLQGQVKNI. The complete CDR3 sequence is CASSLQGQVKNIQYF.

This clone has ten or more counts. The read gets to within 3 residues of the CDR3 end, and the germline J gene fills in the rest. This chain joins TRBV20-1 and TRBJ2-7, with a weak D call TRBD2 (5 bases). Trimming stripped 6 bases from V and 1 base from J, with 10 bases between. Germline V lookup: CDR1 DFQATT, CDR2 SNEGSKA (reference sequence). This CDR3 comprises 12 residues. CDR3 sequence reads: CSARRTSYEQYF. The part of the CDR3 DNA that was read is TGCAGTGCCAGGAGGACTTCCTACGAG.

At least ten counts were recorded for this clone. The read halts 3 residues ahead of the CDR3 end, with the missing end drawn from the germline J gene. The J gene is TRBJ1-4, the V gene TRBV5-1, with 11 bases matching TRBD1. Unmatched junction bases numbered 5, after V lost 0 bases and J lost 7 bases. CDR1 and CDR2 from the germline V gene are SGHRS and YFSETQ. CDR3 length: 16 amino acids. The CDR3 is CASSLDPGTGGEKLFF. CDR3 bases read: TGCGCCAGCAGCTTGGACCCCGGGACAGGGGGTGAAAAA.

This clone was recorded many times. Read coverage stops 3 residues before the CDR3 terminus; the germline J gene supplies the remainder. V usage is TRBV10-2 and J usage is TRBJ2-1; 7 bases map to TRBD2. CDR3 length: 17 amino acids. Germline trimming cut 2 bases from V and 7 bases from J; bases unmatched to any gene: 14. Per the germline V gene, CDR1 is WSHSY and CDR2 is SAAADI. CDR3 DNA, as far as it was read: TGCGCCAGCAGTGAGGACGCTAGCGGAATGGTAGTAAATGAG. Translating gives CASSEDASGMVVNE. The full CDR3 protein reads CASSEDASGMVVNEQFF.

Concerning this clone: The read falls 3 residues short of the CDR3 end, and the missing part is taken from the germline J gene. J is TRBJ1-2 and V is TRBV19, with 8 bases fitting TRBD1. V lost 5 bases, J lost 6 bases, and 5 bases stayed unmatched. The CDR3 totals 13 residues. In germline, CDR1 is LNHDA, CDR2 SQIVND (reference sequence). CDR3 in amino acids: CASSPDRADGYTF. The sequenced part of the CDR3 DNA is TGTGCCAGTAGTCCGGACAGGGCGGATGGC.

This clone has ten or more counts. The read halts 3 residues ahead of the CDR3 end, with the missing end drawn from the germline J gene. The chain combines TRBV7-9 with TRBJ2-5; 8 bases agree with TRBD2. The CDR3 loop spans 12 amino acids. J gave up 4 bases and V 8 bases, and 3 bases lay outside the gene matches. Germline assignment: CDR1 SEHNR and CDR2 FQNEAQ (reference sequence). The CDR3 loop reads CASGRGGETQYF. CDR3 bases read: TGTGCCAGCGGCCGGGGGGGAGAGACC.

In its sample, this clone was seen many times. The covered CDR3 bases are TGTGCCATCAGTACACCTCTTGGACTACTCCAAGAGACC. Amino acids: CAISTPLGLLQET. The full-length CDR3 reads as CAISTPLGLLQETQYF. The chain recombines TRBV10-3 with TRBJ2-5, with a weak D call TRBD2 (6 bases). The sequenced fragment ends 3 residues before the CDR3 boundary, so the rest is inferred from the germline J gene. The germline V gene has CDR1 ENHRY and CDR2 SYGVKD. This CDR3 is built from 16 residues. The V end lost 5 bases, the J end lost 1 base, and 17 bases lay between the germline ends.

This clone was seen at least ten times. This chain's CDR3 is CASSPQGWGYNEQFF. The CDR3 DNA, read in part, is TGCGCCAGCAGTCCACAGGGATGGGGCTACAATGAG. J is TRBJ2-1 and V is TRBV10-2; D perhaps matches TRBD1 (6 bases). The read falls 3 residues short of the CDR3 end, and the missing part is taken from the germline J gene. Between the trimmed V and J ends, which lost 5 bases and 3 bases, there was a span of 14 bases. From germline, CDR1 is WSHSY and CDR2 SAAADI. CDR3 length equals 15 residues.

The table lists this clone with many counts. The CDR3 DNA, read in part, is TGTGCCAGCTCACCAACGGTTGACAGCCCCTACGAG. Amino acids: CASSPTVDSPYE. The CDR3, in full, reads CASSPTVDSPYEQYF. The chain is built from TRBV18 and TRBJ2-7, with TRBD1 as a possible D gene (5 bases). The observed sequence ends 3 residues before the CDR3 terminus, with the missing tail filled in from the germline J gene. Per germline, CDR1 KGHSH and CDR2 LQKENI. V lost 2 bases and J 2 bases, leaving 13 bases between the germline ends. There are 15 residues in the CDR3.

This clone occurred many times. The read ends 3 residues shy of where the CDR3 ends; the end is completed using the germline J gene. V is TRBV20-1 and J is TRBJ1-3; a possible D gene is TRBD1 (6 bases). The V and J ends lost 3 bases and 7 bases respectively, with 16 bases between them. This CDR3 has 14 amino acids. Germline CDR1 and CDR2: DFQATT and SNEGSKA (reference sequence). The sequenced CDR3 bases are TGCAGTGCTAGTATGTTACAGGGAGGGAACACC. Translating gives CSASMLQGGNT. In full, the CDR3 reads CSASMLQGGNTIYF.

This clone was counted between two and nine times. The CDR3 is cut off 3 residues early in the read; its end comes from the germline J gene. The V gene is TRBV20-1, the J gene TRBJ2-3; tentative D call: TRBD2 (6 bases). CDR3 length: 14 residues. Germline loops: CDR1 DFQATT, CDR2 SNEGSKA (reference sequence). The sequenced CDR3 bases are TGCAGTGCTGGGAGTGTTCGGGGGATAGAGACG. This sequence encodes CSAGSVRGIET. The whole CDR3 sequence is CSAGSVRGIETQYF.